This T cell receptor (beta chain) appears in the sequencing data of a study of blood T cell repertoires in COVID-19. About the study: In each case, the material was cDNA or gDNA derived from T cells, B-cell-depleted T cells, or PBMCs.

Allocation to cohorts depended on clinical history reported by the participants. Cohort 3 recovered donors had two negative PCRs, clearance, or symptom resolution. The CDR3 runs 15 residues. CDR1 SGDLS and CDR2 YYNGEE come from the germline V gene. The V gene lost 0 bases and the J gene lost 7 bases, with 14 bases spanning the gap. The repertoire was sequenced with immunoSEQ multiplex PCR; TCRdb's copy has only in-frame clones and lacks some. The repertoire holds 200,000 to 250,000 clones, with about 87% as singletons. The source material was PBMCs or T cells enriched from blood (not recorded which). The chain joins TRBV9 to TRBJ2-1; D gene uncertain. This clonotype was obtained from a woman in her forties or fifties who had recovered from COVID-19. CDR3 in DNA: TGTGCCAGCAGCGTAGTACCCGAGAAGTTAAATGAGCAGTTCTTC. Amino acids: CASSVVPEKLNEQFF.